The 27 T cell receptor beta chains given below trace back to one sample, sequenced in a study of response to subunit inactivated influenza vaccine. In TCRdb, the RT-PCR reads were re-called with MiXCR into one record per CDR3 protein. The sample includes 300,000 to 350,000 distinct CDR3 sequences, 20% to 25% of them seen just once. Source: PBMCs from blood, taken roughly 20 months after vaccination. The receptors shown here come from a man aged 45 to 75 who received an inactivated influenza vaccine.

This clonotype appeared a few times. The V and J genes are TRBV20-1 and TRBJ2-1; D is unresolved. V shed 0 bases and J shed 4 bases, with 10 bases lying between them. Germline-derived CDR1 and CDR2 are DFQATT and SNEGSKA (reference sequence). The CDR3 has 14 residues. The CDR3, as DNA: TGCAGTGCTAGAGAAGGGCAAGTGTACAATGAGCAGTTCTTC. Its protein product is CSAREGQVYNEQFF.

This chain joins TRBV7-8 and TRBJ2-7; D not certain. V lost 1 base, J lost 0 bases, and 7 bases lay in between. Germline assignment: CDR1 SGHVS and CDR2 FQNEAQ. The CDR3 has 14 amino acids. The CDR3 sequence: CASSLEAASYEQYF. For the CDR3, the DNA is TGTGCCAGCAGCTTAGAGGCAGCCTCCTACGAGCAGTACTTC.

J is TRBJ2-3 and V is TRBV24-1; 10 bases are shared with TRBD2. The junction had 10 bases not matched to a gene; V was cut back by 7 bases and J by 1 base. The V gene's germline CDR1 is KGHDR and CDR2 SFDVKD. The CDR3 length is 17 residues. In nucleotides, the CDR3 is TGTGCCACCAGCTCGAGCGGGGGGGCGTTTCGCACAGATACGCAGTATTTT. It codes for CATSSSGGAFRTDTQYF.

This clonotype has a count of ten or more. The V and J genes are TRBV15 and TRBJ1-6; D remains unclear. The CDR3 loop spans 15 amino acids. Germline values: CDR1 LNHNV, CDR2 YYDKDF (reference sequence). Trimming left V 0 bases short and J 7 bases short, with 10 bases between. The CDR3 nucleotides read TGTGCCACCAGCAGAGATCGGCACACAAATTCACCCCTCCACTTT. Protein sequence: CATSRDRHTNSPLHF.

The CDR3 nucleotides read TGTGCCAGCAGCCCCGTGGCCTCCTACGAGCAGTACTTC. Its protein product is CASSPVASYEQYF. This sequence joins TRBV7-6 and TRBJ2-7; D not certain. CDR3 size: 13 residues. Germline V CDR1 and CDR2: SGHVS, FNYEAQ. V lost 5 bases, J lost 0 bases, and 8 bases lay in between.

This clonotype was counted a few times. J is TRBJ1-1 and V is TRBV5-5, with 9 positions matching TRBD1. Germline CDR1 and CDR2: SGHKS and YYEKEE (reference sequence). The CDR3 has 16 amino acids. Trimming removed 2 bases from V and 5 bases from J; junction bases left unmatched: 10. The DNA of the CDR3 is TGTGCCAGCAGCTTTTTCGCCTTCGGACAGGGGACTGAAGCTTTCTTT. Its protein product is CASSFFAFGQGTEAFF.

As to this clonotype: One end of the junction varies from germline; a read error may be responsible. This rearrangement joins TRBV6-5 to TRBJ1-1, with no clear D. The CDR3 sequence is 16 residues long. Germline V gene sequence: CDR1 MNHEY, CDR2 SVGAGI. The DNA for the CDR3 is TGTGCCAGCAGTTCTGAACCCGGAAGCATGAACACTGAAGCTTTATTT. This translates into CASSSEPGSMNTEALF.

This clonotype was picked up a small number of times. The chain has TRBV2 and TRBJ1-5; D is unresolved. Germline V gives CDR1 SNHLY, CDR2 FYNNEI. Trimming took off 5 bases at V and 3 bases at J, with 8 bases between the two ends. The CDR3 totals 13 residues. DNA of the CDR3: TGTGCCAGCAGTCAACAGCTCAATCAGCCCCAGCATTTT. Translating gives CASSQQLNQPQHF.

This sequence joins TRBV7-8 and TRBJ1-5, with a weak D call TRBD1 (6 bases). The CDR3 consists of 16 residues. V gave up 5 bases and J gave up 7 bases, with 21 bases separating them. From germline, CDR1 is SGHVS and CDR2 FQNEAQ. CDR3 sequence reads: CASSTLQGYNLQPQHF. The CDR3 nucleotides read TGTGCCAGCAGCACTCTACAGGGTTACAATTTACAGCCCCAGCATTTT.

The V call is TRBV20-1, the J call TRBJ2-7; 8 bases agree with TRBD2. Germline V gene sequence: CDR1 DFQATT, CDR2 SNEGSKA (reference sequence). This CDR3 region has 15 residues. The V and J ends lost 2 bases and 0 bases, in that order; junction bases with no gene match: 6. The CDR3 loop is CSARSSGGLSYEQYF. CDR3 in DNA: TGCAGTGCTAGATCAAGCGGGGGCCTCTCCTACGAGCAGTACTTC.

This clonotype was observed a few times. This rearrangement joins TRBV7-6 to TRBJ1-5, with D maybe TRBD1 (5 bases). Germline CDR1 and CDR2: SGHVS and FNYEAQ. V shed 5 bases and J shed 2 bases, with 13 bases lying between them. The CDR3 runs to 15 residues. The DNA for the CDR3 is TGTGCCAGCAGCGTAAGGGACGGGCGCAATCAGCCCCAGCATTTT. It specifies CASSVRDGRNQPQHF. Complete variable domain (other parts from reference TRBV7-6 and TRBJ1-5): GAGVSQSPRYKVTKRGQDVALRCDPISGHVSLYWYRQALGQGPEFLTYFNYEAQQDKSGLPNDRFSAERPEGSISTLTIQRTEQRDSAMYRCASSVRDGRNQPQHFGDGTRLSIL.

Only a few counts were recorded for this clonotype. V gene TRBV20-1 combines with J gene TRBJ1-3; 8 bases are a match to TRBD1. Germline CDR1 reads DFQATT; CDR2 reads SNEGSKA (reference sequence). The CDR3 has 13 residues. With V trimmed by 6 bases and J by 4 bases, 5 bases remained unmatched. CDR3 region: CSAETGAGNTIYF. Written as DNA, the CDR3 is TGCAGTGCGGAGACAGGGGCAGGAAACACCATATATTTT.

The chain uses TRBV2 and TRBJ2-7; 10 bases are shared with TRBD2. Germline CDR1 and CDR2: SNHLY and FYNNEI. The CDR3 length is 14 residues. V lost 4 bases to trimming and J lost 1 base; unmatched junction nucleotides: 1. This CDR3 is CASSGTSGSYEQYF. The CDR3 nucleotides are TGTGCCAGCAGTGGGACTAGCGGATCCTACGAGCAGTACTTC. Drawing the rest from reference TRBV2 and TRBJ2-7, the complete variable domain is EPEVTQTPSHQVTQMGQEVILRCVPISNHLYFYWYRQILGQKVEFLVSFYNNEISEKSEIFDDQFSVERPDGSNFTLKIRSTKLEDSAMYFCASSGTSGSYEQYFGPGTRLTVT.

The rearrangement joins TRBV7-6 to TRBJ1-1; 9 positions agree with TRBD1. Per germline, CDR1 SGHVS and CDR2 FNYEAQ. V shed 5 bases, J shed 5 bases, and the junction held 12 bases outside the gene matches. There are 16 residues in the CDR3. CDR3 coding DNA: TGTGCCAGCAGCATAGGGACAGGGTGGTTTGGGACTGAAGCTTTCTTT. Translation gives CASSIGTGWFGTEAFF. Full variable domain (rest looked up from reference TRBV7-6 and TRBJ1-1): GAGVSQSPRYKVTKRGQDVALRCDPISGHVSLYWYRQALGQGPEFLTYFNYEAQQDKSGLPNDRFSAERPEGSISTLTIQRTEQRDSAMYRCASSIGTGWFGTEAFFGQGTRLTVV.

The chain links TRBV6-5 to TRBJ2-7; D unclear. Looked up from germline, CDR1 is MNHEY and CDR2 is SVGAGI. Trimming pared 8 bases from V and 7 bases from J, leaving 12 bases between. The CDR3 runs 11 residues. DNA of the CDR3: TGTGCCAGCGGCCCCGGACCGGAGCAGTACTTC. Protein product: CASGPGPEQYF.

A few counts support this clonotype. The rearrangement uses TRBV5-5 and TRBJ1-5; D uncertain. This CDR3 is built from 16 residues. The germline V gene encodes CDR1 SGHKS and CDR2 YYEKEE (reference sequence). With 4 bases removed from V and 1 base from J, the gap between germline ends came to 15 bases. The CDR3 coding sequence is TGTGCCAGCAGCCTCGGTTCTTTGACGAGCAATCAGCCCCAGCATTTT. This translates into CASSLGSLTSNQPQHF.

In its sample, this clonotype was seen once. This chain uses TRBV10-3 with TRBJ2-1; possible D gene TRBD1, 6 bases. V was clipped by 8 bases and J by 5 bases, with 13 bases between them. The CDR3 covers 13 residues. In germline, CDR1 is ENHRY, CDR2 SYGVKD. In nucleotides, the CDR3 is TGTGCCATCCGGAACGGACAGAACAATGAGCAGTTCTTC. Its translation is CAIRNGQNNEQFF.

CDR3 protein: CASSFAGVTGELFF. In DNA, the CDR3 is TGTGCCAGCAGTTTCGCAGGGGTGACCGGGGAGCTGTTTTTT. The rearrangement uses TRBV27 and TRBJ2-2, with D possibly matching TRBD1 (6 bases). Germline V gives CDR1 MNHEY, CDR2 SMNVEV (reference sequence). The CDR3 extends over 14 amino acids. With 3 bases removed from V and 5 bases from J, the gap between germline ends came to 10 bases.

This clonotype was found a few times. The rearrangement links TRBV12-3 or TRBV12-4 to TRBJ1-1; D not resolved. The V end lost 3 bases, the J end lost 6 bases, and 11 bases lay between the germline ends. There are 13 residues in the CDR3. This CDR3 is CASSFSGSAEAFF. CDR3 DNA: TGTGCCAGCAGTTTCTCCGGGTCTGCTGAAGCTTTCTTT.

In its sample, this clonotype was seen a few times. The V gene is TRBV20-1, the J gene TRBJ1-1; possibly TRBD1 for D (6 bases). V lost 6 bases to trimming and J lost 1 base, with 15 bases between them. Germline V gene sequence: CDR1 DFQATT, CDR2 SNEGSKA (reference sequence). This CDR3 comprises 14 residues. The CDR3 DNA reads TGCAGTGCATACGACAGGCTTACGAACACTGAAGCTTTCTTT. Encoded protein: CSAYDRLTNTEAFF.

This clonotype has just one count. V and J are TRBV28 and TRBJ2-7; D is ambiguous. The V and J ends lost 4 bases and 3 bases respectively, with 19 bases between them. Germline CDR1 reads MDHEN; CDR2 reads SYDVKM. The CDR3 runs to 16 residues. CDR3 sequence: CASSSTPRPVIYEQYF. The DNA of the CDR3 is TGTGCCAGCAGTTCAACACCAAGGCCCGTGATCTACGAGCAGTACTTC.

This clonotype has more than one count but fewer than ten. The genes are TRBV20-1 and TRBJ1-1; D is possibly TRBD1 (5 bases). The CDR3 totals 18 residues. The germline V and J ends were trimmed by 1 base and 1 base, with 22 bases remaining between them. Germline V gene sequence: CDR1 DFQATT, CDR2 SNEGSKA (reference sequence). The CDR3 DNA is TGCAGTGCTAGAGGATCGAAACATTTGACAGCTACGAACACTGAAGCTTTCTTT. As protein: CSARGSKHLTATNTEAFF.

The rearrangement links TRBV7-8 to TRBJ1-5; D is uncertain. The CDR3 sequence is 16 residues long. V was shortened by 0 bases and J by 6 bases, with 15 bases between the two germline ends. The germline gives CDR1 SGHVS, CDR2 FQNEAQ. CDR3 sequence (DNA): TGTGCCAGCAGCTTAGCGGGCAGAACCATCAGTCAGCCCCAGCATTTT. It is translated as CASSLAGRTISQPQHF.

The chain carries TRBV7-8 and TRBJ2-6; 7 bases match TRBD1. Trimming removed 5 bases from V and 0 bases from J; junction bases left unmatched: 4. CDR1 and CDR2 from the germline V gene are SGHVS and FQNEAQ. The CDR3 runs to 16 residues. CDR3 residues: CASSRGQASGANVLTF. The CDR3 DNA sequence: TGTGCCAGCAGCAGAGGACAGGCCTCTGGGGCCAACGTCCTGACTTTC.

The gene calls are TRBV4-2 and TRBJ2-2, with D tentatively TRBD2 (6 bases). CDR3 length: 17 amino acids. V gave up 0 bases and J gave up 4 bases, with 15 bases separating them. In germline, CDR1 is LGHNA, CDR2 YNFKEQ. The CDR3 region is CASSQEPQRVGTGELFF. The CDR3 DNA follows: TGTGCCAGCAGCCAAGAGCCACAGCGGGTTGGCACCGGGGAGCTGTTTTTT.

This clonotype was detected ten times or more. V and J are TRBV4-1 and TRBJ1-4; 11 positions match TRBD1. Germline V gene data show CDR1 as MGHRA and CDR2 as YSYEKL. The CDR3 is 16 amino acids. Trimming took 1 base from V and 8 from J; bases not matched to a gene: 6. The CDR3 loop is CASSQGDRGREEKLFF. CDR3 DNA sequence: TGCGCCAGCAGCCAAGGGGACAGGGGGAGAGAGGAAAAACTGTTTTTT.

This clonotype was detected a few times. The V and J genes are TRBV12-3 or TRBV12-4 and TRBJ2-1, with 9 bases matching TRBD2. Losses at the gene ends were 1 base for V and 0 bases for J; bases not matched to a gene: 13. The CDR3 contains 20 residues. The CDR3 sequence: CASSLVVGLAGSFSYNEQFF. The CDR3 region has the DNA TGTGCCAGCAGTTTAGTAGTTGGGCTAGCGGGATCCTTCTCCTACAATGAGCAGTTCTTC.